This entry features one T cell receptor (beta chain) sequence. The sample comes from a study of blood T cell repertoires in COVID-19. Study as a whole: Samples of COVID-19 (acute and convalescent) were obtained from the United States, Italy and Spain.

Cohorts were determined from participant-reported clinical history. Produced via immunoSEQ multiplex PCR; TCRdb's table is partial and in-frame only. Of fewer than 400,000 clones in the sample, 90% were seen once. Material: PBMCs or T cells enriched from blood (not recorded which). The sequence derives from a woman between 25 and 40 years old who had been exposed to COVID-19.

CDR3 sequence reads: CASSPTRYNSPLHF. The CDR3 DNA is TGTGCCAGCAGTCCCACCAGGTATAATTCACCCCTCCACTTT. This rearrangement joins TRBV6-5 to TRBJ1-6; D call uncertain. Trimming left V 5 bases short and J 4 bases short, with 9 bases between. The CDR3 has 14 residues. The germline V gene encodes CDR1 MNHEY and CDR2 SVGAGI.